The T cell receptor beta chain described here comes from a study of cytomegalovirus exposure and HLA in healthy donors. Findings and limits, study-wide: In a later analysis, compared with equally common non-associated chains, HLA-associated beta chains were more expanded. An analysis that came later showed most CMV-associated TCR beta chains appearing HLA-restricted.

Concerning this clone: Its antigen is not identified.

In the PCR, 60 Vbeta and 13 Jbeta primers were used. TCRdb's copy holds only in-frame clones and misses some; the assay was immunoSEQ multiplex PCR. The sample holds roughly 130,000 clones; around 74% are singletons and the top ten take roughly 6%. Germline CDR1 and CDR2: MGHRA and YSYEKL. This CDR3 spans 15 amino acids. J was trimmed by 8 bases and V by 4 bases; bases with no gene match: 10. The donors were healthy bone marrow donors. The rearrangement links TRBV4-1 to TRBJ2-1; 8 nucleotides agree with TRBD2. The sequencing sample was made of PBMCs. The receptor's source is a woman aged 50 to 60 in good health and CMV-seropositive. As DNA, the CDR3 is TGCGCCAGCAGCCTCGGACTAGCAGGCATCTATGAGCAGTTCTTC. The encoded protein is CASSLGLAGIYEQFF.